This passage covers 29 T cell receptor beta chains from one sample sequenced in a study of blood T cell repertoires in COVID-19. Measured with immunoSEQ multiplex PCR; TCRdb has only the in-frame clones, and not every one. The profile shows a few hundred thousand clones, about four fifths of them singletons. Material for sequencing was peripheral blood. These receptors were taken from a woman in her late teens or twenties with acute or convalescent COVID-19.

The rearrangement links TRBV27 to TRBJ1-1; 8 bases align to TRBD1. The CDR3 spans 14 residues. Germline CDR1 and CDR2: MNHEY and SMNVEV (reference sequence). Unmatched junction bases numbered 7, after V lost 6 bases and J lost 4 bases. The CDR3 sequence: CASSRTGYGTEAFF. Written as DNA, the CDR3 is TGTGCCAGCAGCCGGACAGGGTATGGCACTGAAGCTTTCTTT.

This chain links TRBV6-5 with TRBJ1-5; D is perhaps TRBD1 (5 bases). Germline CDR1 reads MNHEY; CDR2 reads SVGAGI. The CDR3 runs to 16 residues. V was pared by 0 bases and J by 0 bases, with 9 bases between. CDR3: CASSYSGHSSNQPQHF. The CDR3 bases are TGTGCCAGCAGTTACTCGGGGCACTCTAGCAATCAGCCCCAGCATTTT.

The CDR3 sequence is CASSLKTAGGYNEQFF. As DNA, the CDR3 is TGTGCCAGCAGCCTCAAAACAGCGGGAGGTTACAATGAGCAGTTCTTC. The V and J genes are TRBV7-3 and TRBJ2-1; 9 nucleotides align to TRBD2. CDR1 is SGHTA and CDR2 is FQGTGA in the germline V gene. The CDR3 covers 16 residues. J gave up 4 bases and V 5 bases, and 9 bases lay outside the gene matches.

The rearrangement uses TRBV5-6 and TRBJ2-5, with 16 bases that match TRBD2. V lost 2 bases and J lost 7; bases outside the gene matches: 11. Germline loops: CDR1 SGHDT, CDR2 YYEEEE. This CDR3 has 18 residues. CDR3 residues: CASSFGTSGRAAWGTQYF. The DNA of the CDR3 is TGTGCCAGCAGCTTTGGGACTAGCGGGAGGGCCGCTTGGGGGACCCAGTACTTC.

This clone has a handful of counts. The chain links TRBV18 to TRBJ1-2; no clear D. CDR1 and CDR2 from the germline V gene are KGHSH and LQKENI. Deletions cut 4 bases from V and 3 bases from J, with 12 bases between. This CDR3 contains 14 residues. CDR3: CASSLSEVDYGYTF. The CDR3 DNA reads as TGTGCCAGCTCACTATCCGAGGTCGACTATGGCTACACCTTC.

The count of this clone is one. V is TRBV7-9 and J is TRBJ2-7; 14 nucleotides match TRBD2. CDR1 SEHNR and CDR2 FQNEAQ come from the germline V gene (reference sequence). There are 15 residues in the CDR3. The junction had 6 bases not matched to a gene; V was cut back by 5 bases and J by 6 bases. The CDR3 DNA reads TGTGCCAGCAGCGTACCGGGACTAGCGGGAGTCGAGCAGTACTTC. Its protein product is CASSVPGLAGVEQYF.

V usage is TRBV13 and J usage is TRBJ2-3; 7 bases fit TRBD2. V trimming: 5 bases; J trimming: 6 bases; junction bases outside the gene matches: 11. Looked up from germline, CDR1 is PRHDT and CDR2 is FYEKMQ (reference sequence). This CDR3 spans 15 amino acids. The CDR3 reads CASSPTGLEGDTQYF. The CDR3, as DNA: TGTGCCAGCAGCCCGACTGGACTAGAGGGGGATACGCAGTATTTT.

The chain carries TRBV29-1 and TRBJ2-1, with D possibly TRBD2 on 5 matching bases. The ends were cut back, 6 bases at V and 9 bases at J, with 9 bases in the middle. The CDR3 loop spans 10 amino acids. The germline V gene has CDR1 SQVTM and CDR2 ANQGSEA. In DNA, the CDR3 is TGCAGCGTCGTCGGGATTGAGCAGTTCTTC. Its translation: CSVVGIEQFF.

CDR3 sequence reads: CASNLLAANNEQFF. The CDR3 DNA reads as TGTGCCAGCAATTTGCTAGCGGCCAACAATGAGCAGTTCTTC. V is TRBV2 and J is TRBJ2-1, with TRBD2 matching 7 bases. The CDR3 consists of 14 residues. CDR1 and CDR2 from the germline V gene are SNHLY and FYNNEI. The J segment lost 5 bases and the V segment lost 7 bases, leaving 8 bases of the junction unmatched.

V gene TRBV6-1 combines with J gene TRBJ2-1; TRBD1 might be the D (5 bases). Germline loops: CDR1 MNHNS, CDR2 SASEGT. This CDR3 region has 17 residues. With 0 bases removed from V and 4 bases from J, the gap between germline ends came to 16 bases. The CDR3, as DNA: TGTGCCAGCAGTGAAGCCTGGGCCGCAGGGCCGTACAATGAGCAGTTCTTC. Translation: CASSEAWAAGPYNEQFF.

CDR3: CASQGMNTEAFF. Written as DNA, the CDR3 is TGCGCCAGCCAGGGGATGAACACTGAAGCTTTCTTT. The genes are TRBV10-2 and TRBJ1-1; perhaps TRBD1 as D (6 bases). Trimming left V 8 bases short and J 0 bases short, with 7 bases between. In germline, CDR1 is WSHSY, CDR2 SAAADI. This CDR3 comprises 12 residues.

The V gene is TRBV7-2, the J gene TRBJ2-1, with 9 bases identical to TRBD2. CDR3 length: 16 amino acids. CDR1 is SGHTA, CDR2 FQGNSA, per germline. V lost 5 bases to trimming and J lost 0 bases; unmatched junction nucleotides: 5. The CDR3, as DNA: TGTGCCAGCAGCGTGACTAGCGGAAGCTCCTACAATGAGCAGTTCTTC. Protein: CASSVTSGSSYNEQFF.

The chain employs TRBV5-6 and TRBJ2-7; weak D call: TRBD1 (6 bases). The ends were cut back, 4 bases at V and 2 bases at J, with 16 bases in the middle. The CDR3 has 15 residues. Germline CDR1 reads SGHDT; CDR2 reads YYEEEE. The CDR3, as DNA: TGTGCCAGCAGCCTGACGGACAGCTATCCCTACGAGCAGTACTTC. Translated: CASSLTDSYPYEQYF.

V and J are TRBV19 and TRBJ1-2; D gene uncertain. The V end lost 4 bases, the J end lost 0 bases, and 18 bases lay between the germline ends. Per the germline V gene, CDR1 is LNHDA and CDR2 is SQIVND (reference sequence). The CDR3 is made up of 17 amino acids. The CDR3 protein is CASSKARVLLTNYGYTF. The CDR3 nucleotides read TGTGCCAGTAGTAAGGCCCGGGTTCTATTGACTAACTATGGCTACACCTTC.

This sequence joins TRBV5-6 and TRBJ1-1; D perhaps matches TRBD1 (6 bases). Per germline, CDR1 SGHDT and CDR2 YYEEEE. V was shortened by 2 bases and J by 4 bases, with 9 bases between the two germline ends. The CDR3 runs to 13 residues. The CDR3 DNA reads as TGTGCCAGCAGCTTTAACAGGGCCACTGAAGCTTTCTTT. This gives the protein CASSFNRATEAFF.

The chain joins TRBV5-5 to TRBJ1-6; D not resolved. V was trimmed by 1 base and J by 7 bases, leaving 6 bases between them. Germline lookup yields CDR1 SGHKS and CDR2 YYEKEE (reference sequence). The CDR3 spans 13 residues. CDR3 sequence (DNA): TGTGCCAGCAGCTTGTCTCAGAATTCACCCCTCCACTTT. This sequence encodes CASSLSQNSPLHF. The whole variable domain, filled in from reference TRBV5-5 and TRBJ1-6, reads DAGVTQSPTHLIKTRGQQVTLRCSPISGHKSVSWYQQVLGQGPQFIFQYYEKEERGRGNFPDRFSARQFPNYSSELNVNALLLGDSALYLCASSLSQNSPLHFGNGTRLTVT.

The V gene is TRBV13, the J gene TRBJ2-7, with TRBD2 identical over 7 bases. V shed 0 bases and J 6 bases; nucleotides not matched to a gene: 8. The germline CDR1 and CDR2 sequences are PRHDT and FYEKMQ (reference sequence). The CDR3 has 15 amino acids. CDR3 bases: TGTGCCAGCAGCTTAGGCCGACTAGCTTCCCCCGAGCAGTACTTC. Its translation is CASSLGRLASPEQYF.

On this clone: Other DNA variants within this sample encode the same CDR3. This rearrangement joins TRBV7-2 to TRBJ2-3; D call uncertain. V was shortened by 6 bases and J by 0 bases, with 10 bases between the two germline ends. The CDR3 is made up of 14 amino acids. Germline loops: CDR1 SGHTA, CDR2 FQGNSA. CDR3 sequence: CASSLGPSTDTQYF. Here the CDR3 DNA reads TGTGCCAGCAGTTTGGGCCCTAGCACAGATACGCAGTATTTT.

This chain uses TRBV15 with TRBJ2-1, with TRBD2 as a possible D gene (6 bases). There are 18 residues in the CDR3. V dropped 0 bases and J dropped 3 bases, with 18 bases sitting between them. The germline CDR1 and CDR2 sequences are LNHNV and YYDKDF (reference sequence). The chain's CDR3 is CATSRDTIAEPYYNEQFF. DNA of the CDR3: TGTGCCACCAGCAGAGATACTATAGCGGAACCATACTACAATGAGCAGTTCTTC.

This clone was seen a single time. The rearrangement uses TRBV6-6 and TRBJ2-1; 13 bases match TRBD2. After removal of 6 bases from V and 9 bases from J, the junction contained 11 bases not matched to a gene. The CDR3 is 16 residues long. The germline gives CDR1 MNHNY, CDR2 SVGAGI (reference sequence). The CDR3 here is CASRGPGTSGMGEQFF. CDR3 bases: TGTGCCAGCAGAGGTCCCGGGACTAGCGGGATGGGTGAGCAGTTCTTC.

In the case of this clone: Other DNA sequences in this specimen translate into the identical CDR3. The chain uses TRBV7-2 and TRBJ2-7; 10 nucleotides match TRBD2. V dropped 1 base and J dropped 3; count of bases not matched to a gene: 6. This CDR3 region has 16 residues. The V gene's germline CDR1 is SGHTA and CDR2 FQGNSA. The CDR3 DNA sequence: TGTGCCAGCAGCTTAGGGGCTAGCGGGAGTAGCTACGAGCAGTACTTC. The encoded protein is CASSLGASGSSYEQYF.

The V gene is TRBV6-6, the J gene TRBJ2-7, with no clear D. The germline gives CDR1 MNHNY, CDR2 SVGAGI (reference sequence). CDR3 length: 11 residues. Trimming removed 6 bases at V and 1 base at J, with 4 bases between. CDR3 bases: TGTGCCAGCAGCCAATCCTACGAGCAGTACTTC. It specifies CASSQSYEQYF.

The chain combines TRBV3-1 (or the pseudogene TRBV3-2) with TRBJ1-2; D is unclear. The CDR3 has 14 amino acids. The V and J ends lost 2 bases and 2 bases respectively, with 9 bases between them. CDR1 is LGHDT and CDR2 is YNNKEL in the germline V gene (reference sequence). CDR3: CASSQNRGNYGYTF. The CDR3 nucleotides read TGTGCCAGCAGCCAAAACCGCGGGAACTATGGCTACACCTTC.

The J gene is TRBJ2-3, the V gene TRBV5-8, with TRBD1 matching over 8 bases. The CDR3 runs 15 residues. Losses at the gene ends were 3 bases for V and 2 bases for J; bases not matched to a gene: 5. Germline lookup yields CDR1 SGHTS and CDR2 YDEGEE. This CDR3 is CASSYDRGVTDTQYF. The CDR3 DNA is TGTGCCAGCAGCTACGACAGGGGAGTCACAGATACGCAGTATTTT.

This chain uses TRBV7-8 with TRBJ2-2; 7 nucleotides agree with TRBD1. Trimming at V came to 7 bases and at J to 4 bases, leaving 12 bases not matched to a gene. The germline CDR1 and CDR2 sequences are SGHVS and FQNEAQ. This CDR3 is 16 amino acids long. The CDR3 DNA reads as TGTGCCAGCACCAAATTCACAGGGGTTCCCACCGGGGAGCTGTTTTTT. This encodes CASTKFTGVPTGELFF.

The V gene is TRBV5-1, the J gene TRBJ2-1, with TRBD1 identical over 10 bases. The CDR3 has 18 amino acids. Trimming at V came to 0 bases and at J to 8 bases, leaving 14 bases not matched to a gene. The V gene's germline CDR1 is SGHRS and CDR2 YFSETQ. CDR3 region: CASSLGGWGQGMSHEQFF. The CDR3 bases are TGCGCCAGCAGCTTGGGGGGTTGGGGACAGGGGATGTCCCATGAGCAGTTCTTC.

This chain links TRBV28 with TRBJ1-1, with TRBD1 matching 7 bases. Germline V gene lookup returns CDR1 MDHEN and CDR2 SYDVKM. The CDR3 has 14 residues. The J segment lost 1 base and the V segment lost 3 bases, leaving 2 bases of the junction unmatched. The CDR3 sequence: CASSFHRGNTEAFF. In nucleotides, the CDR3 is TGTGCCAGCAGTTTCCACAGGGGGAACACTGAAGCTTTCTTT.

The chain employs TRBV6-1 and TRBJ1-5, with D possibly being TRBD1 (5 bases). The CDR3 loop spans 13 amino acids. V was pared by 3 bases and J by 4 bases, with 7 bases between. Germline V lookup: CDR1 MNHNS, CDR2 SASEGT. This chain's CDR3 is CASSDRENQPQHF. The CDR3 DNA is TGTGCCAGCAGTGACAGGGAAAATCAGCCCCAGCATTTT.

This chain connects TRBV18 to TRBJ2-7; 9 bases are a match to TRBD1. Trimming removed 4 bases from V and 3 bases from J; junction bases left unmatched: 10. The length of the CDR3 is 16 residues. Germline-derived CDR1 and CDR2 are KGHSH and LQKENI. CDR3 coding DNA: TGTGCCAGCTCACTTACAGGGGGCACCCTCAACTACGAGCAGTACTTC. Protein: CASSLTGGTLNYEQYF.